Listed below are T cell receptor beta chains from one sample, sequenced in a study of molecular identifiers for immune sequencing clone quantification. Each CDR3 protein is one row after TCRdb ran MiXCR on the PCR reads. Of about 500,000 distinct CDR3 sequences in the sample, roughly 25% were seen once. The sequencing sample was made of naive CD8+ T cells from blood, with Jurkat cell RNA spiked in. The receptors derive from a human donor in good health. Some libraries in this study had Jurkat cell RNA spiked in. The CDR3 runs from the conserved cysteine through the conserved F or W. The D gene is left open where the match is weak. Expanded clones are given a class, and other clones once, few, many or no size at all.

.	TRBV4-1	16	.	TRBJ2-7	CASSQDFWGQPLEQYF	TGCGCCAGCAGCCAAGACTTCTGGGGGCAGCCTCTGGAGCAGTACTTC
.	TRBV5-3	16	.	TRBJ2-1	CASSLAREGTYNEQFF	TGTGCCAGCAGCTTGGCCCGCGAGGGAACCTACAATGAGCAGTTCTTC
TRBD2	TRBV27	17	.	TRBJ2-2	CASSWSSGLAATGELFF	TGTGCCAGCAGTTGGTCATCAGGGCTAGCGGCCACCGGGGAGCTGTTTTTT
TRBD1	TRBV5-1	16	few	TRBJ2-7	CASSTLGTGNSYEQYF	TGCGCCAGCAGCACACTGGGGACAGGGAACTCCTACGAGCAGTACTTC
.	TRBV6-2/TRBV6-3	16	.	TRBJ2-1	CASSYRGAFVSNEQFF	TGTGCCAGCAGTTACCGCGGGGCTTTCGTCTCCAATGAGCAGTTCTTC
TRBD1	TRBV20-1	14	.	TRBJ2-7	CSAAPGTGTDEQYF	TGCAGTGCTGCTCCCGGGACAGGGACCGACGAGCAGTACTTC
.	TRBV19	16	.	TRBJ2-4	CASSIGGRGGKNIQYF	TGTGCCAGTAGTATAGGGGGTCGGGGAGGCAAAAACATTCAGTACTTC
TRBD1	TRBV19	14	many	TRBJ1-5	CASSMGTDNQPQHF	TGTGCCAGTAGTATGGGGACAGACAATCAGCCCCAGCATTTT
.	TRBV19	16	.	TRBJ1-1	CASSIVRQTLNTEAFF	TGTGCCAGTAGTATAGTACGGCAGACCCTGAACACTGAAGCTTTCTTT
TRBD2	TRBV3-1	17	.	TRBJ2-1	CASSQDPTSGLYNEQFF	TGTGCCAGCAGCCAAGATCCAACTAGCGGGTTATACAATGAGCAGTTCTTC
TRBD1	TRBV5-4	15	.	TRBJ1-1	CASSGVTGGDTEAFF	TGTGCCAGCAGCGGAGTTACAGGGGGCGACACTGAAGCTTTCTTT
.	TRBV12-5	15	few	TRBJ2-1	CASGAGAESYNEQFF	TGTGCTAGTGGTGCCGGTGCGGAGTCCTACAATGAGCAGTTCTTC
.	TRBV12-3/TRBV12-4	13	few	TRBJ2-5	CASSGDMGETQYF	TGTGCCAGCAGTGGGGACATGGGGGAGACCCAGTACTTC
.	TRBV4-3	17	.	TRBJ2-3	CASSQERALQGTDTRYF	TGCGCCAGCAGCCAAGAGAGGGCCCTTCAGGGAACAGATACGCGGTATTTT
.	TRBV30	14	few	TRBJ1-1	CAWSVWSANTEAFF	TGTGCCTGGAGTGTATGGTCCGCGAACACTGAAGCTTTCTTT
.	TRBV7-2	13	.	TRBJ1-5	CASSDLVYQPQHF	TGTGCCAGCAGTGATCTAGTCTATCAGCCCCAGCATTTT
.	TRBV29-1	13	.	TRBJ1-2	CSVVGGTNYGYTF	TGCAGCGTTGTAGGCGGAACTAACTATGGCTACACCTTC
.	TRBV13	15	many	TRBJ2-5	CASSLGLGYQETQYF	TGTGCCAGCAGCTTAGGCCTCGGGTACCAAGAGACCCAGTACTTC
.	TRBV2	15	.	TRBJ2-7	CASSEAQYGSYEQYF	TGTGCCAGCAGTGAAGCGCAGTACGGATCCTACGAGCAGTACTTC
.	TRBV7-2	14	.	TRBJ2-5	CASSLGHSQETQYF	TGTGCCAGCAGCTTAGGTCATTCACAAGAGACCCAGTACTTC
TRBD2	TRBV5-5	19	.	TRBJ2-6	CASSPRLAGAISGANVLTF	TGTGCCAGCAGCCCCAGACTAGCGGGGGCGATCTCTGGGGCCAACGTCCTGACTTTC
.	TRBV4-3	14	few	TRBJ2-7	CASSPRAATYEQHF	TGCGCCAGCAGCCCGAGGGCGGCCACCTACGAGCAGCACTTC
.	TRBV28	13	.	TRBJ1-3	CASSFYGGNTIYF	TGTGCCAGCAGTTTCTACGGTGGAAACACCATATATTTT
.	TRBV19	15	.	TRBJ2-3	CASSVRSPSTDTQYF	TGTGCCAGTAGTGTTAGGTCTCCTAGCACAGATACGCAGTATTTT
.	TRBV3-1	16	few	TRBJ1-6	CASSQGVGVYNSPLHF	TGTGCCAGCAGCCAAGGGGTGGGGGTTTATAATTCACCCCTCCACTTT
.	TRBV20-1	13	many	TRBJ2-7	CSALSETSYEQYF	TGCAGTGCCCTGTCGGAGACCTCCTACGAGCAGTACTTC
.	TRBV2	14	many	TRBJ2-1	CATSEGSSYNEQFF	TGTGCCACAAGCGAGGGGAGCTCCTACAATGAGCAGTTCTTC
TRBD1	TRBV3-1	19	.	TRBJ1-1	CASSQGFLWTGVGSTEAFF	TGTGCCAGCAGCCAAGGTTTCTTGTGGACAGGGGTAGGAAGCACTGAAGCTTTCTTT
TRBD1	TRBV4-1	16	few	TRBJ1-4	CASSPGGATANEKLFF	TGCGCCAGCAGCCCAGGGGGGGCGACAGCTAATGAAAAACTGTTTTTT
.	TRBV29-1	14	.	TRBJ2-7	CSVEDPDPTYEQYF	TGCAGCGTTGAGGACCCGGACCCCACCTACGAACAGTACTTC
.	TRBV12-3/TRBV12-4	13	.	TRBJ1-1	CASSWGFSTEAFF	TGTGCCAGCAGCTGGGGGTTCAGCACTGAAGCTTTCTTT
.	TRBV7-9	12	few	TRBJ2-7	CASKANSYEQYF	TGTGCCAGCAAGGCCAACTCCTACGAGCAGTACTTC
TRBD2	TRBV20-1	13	many	TRBJ2-7	CSAEPTSGYEQYF	TGCAGTGCCGAACCGACTAGCGGCTACGAGCAGTACTTC
.	TRBV7-7	15	.	TRBJ1-6	CASSLTGDYNSPLHF	TGTGCCAGCAGCTTGACAGGAGACTATAATTCACCCCTCCACTTT
.	TRBV13	14	many	TRBJ2-7	CASSLRGWGYEQYF	TGTGCCAGCAGCTTAAGAGGATGGGGTTACGAGCAGTACTTC
TRBD1	TRBV2	15	.	TRBJ2-7	CASTDWTGGIYEQYF	TGTGCCAGCACCGACTGGACAGGGGGCATCTACGAGCAGTACTTC
.	TRBV30	12	.	TRBJ1-1	CAWKGLWAEAFF	TGTGCCTGGAAGGGGTTGTGGGCTGAAGCTTTCTTT
.	TRBV7-2	13	few	TRBJ2-7	CASSYPPEDEQYF	TGTGCCAGCAGCTACCCCCCTGAGGACGAGCAGTACTTC
.	TRBV27	13	.	TRBJ1-3	CASSLLPGNTIYF	TGTGCCAGCAGTTTACTCCCGGGAAACACCATATATTTT
TRBD1	TRBV2	14	few	TRBJ2-3	CATGTGSSTDTQYF	TGTGCCACTGGGACAGGGAGTTCGACAGATACGCAGTATTTT
TRBD1	TRBV14	14	few	TRBJ1-1	CASSPGRGLTEAFF	TGTGCCAGCAGCCCGGGCAGGGGGCTTACTGAAGCTTTCTTT
TRBD2	TRBV20-1	14	many	TRBJ2-3	CSANSGSGTDTQYF	TGCAGTGCCAATAGCGGGAGCGGCACAGATACGCAGTATTTT
.	TRBV4-1	16	few	TRBJ2-3	CASSQAAAGDPGTQYF	TGCGCCAGCAGCCAAGCCGCCGCCGGCGACCCTGGTACGCAGTATTTT
.	TRBV6-5	13	few	TRBJ1-1	CASSYGAGTEAFF	TGTGCCAGCAGTTACGGGGCCGGGACGGAAGCTTTCTTT
.	TRBV7-9	15	.	TRBJ1-2	CASGIEGGLAYGYTF	TGTGCCAGCGGAATAGAGGGAGGATTGGCCTATGGCTACACCTTC
TRBD1	TRBV30	14	.	TRBJ1-1	CAWTPSGGNTEAFF	TGTGCCTGGACCCCCTCAGGGGGGAACACTGAAGCTTTCTTT
.	TRBV6-5	11	many	TRBJ1-1	CASTTRTEAFF	TGTGCCAGCACTACCCGGACTGAAGCTTTCTTT
TRBD2	TRBV30	15	few	TRBJ2-3	CAWSGLGGSVDTQYF	TGTGCCTGGTCGGGCCTTGGCGGGAGTGTGGATACGCAGTATTTT
.	TRBV24-1	16	many	TRBJ2-5	CATSDLGGAYQETQYF	TGTGCCACCAGTGATTTAGGCGGGGCCTACCAAGAGACCCAGTACTTC
.	TRBV28	14	once	TRBJ2-3	CASRDFTSTDTRYF	TGTGCCAGCAGGGACTTTACTAGCACAGATACGCGGTATTTT
TRBD1	TRBV2	16	.	TRBJ1-1	CASSGLPGQGAHEAFF	TGTGCCAGCAGCGGGTTACCGGGACAGGGGGCCCATGAAGCTTTCTTT
TRBD1	TRBV28	15	many	TRBJ2-3	CASSLWQGVGDTQYF	TGTGCCAGCAGTTTGTGGCAGGGGGTCGGAGATACGCAGTATTTT
.	TRBV20-1	13	many	TRBJ1-1	CSALAAGETEAFF	TGCAGTGCACTGGCCGCAGGAGAAACTGAAGCTTTCTTT
.	TRBV2	15	few	TRBJ2-3	CASSDPTASTDTQYF	TGTGCCAGCAGTGATCCGACAGCTAGCACAGATACGCAGTATTTT
TRBD2	TRBV12-3/TRBV12-4	18	few	TRBJ2-3	CASSLRWETSGVADTQYF	TGTGCCAGCAGTTTAAGGTGGGAGACTAGCGGGGTCGCAGATACGCAGTATTTT
TRBD1	TRBV20-1	17	many	TRBJ1-5	CSARGDRGRDSNQPQHF	TGCAGTGCTAGAGGGGACAGGGGGCGTGATAGCAATCAGCCCCAGCATTTT
.	TRBV7-9	14	few	TRBJ2-2	CASSLVNSPGELFF	TGTGCCAGCAGCTTGGTTAACTCACCCGGGGAGCTGTTTTTT